A single sample gave rise to the 3 T cell receptor beta chains below, sequenced in a study of blood T cell repertoires in COVID-19. Measured with immunoSEQ multiplex PCR; TCRdb has only the in-frame clones, and not every one. The data hold fewer than 350,000 clones, with roughly 85% observed a single time. Material for sequencing was PBMCs or T cells enriched from blood (not recorded which). All receptors derive from a woman aged 45-60 years who had recovered from COVID-19.

In this sample, this clone turned up a few times. This rearrangement joins TRBV5-1 to TRBJ1-4; 7 nucleotides agree with TRBD1. The CDR3 totals 15 residues. Losses at the gene ends were 2 bases for V and 6 bases for J; bases not matched to a gene: 7. Germline assignment: CDR1 SGHRS and CDR2 YFSETQ. CDR3 DNA sequence: TGCGCCAGCAGCTTTCTAGGACAGGAAGATGAAAAACTGTTTTTT. Protein: CASSFLGQEDEKLFF.

The rearrangement uses TRBV19 and TRBJ1-2; no clear D gene. Germline lookup yields CDR1 LNHDA and CDR2 SQIVND (reference sequence). V was clipped by 7 bases and J by 4 bases, with 10 bases between them. The CDR3 covers 12 residues. The CDR3 bases are TGTGCCAGTACCCCCGGGAGCTATGGCTACACCTTC. This encodes CASTPGSYGYTF. The full variable domain, with the rest looked up from reference TRBV19 and TRBJ1-2, is DGGITQSPKYLFRKEGQNVTLSCEQNLNHDAMYWYRQDPGQGLRLIYYSQIVNDFQKGDIAEGYSVSREKKESFPLTVTSAQKNPTAFYLCASTPGSYGYTFGSGTRLTVV.

V gene TRBV7-6 combines with J gene TRBJ1-2; perhaps TRBD1 as D (5 bases). Germline CDR1 SGHVS, CDR2 FNYEAQ. The V and J ends lost 5 bases and 7 bases respectively, with 23 bases between them. The CDR3 sequence is 16 residues long. CDR3 sequence: CASSAQGRKGVGGYTF. As DNA, the CDR3 is TGTGCCAGCAGCGCCCAGGGAAGGAAGGGCGTAGGTGGCTACACCTTC.